The 8 T cell receptor beta chains reported below all come from one sample, sequenced in a study of human T cells and chemical hapten exposure. Time point denoted: patch test 1, 2 weeks after DPC sensitization. Regarding treatment: therapeutic diphenylcyclopropenone sensitization with weekly scalp DPC. MiXCR, run by TCRdb on the RACE reads, gives a single entry per CDR3 protein. The sample consists of 150,000 to 200,000 distinct CDR3 sequences, 13% to 15% of them appearing once. Sample: whole blood, taken in connection with sensitization to the hapten diphenylcyclopropenone (DPC). All receptors come from a woman aged 30 to 39 with alopecia areata. Some clones in this sample may be carry-over from other donors' samples.

The CDR3 sequence: CASSRQTSGNTYEQYF. For the CDR3, the DNA is TGCGCCAGCAGCCGACAGACTAGCGGGAATACCTACGAGCAGTACTTC. The rearrangement links TRBV4-1 to TRBJ2-7; the match to TRBD2 covers 11 bases. CDR1 MGHRA and CDR2 YSYEKL come from the germline V gene. The CDR3 is made up of 16 amino acids. J was trimmed by 2 bases and V by 4 bases; bases with no gene match: 7.

This clonotype occurred many times. The rearrangement joins TRBV4-3 to TRBJ1-2; TRBD1 aligns across 10 bases. With V trimmed by 5 bases and J by 6 bases, 3 bases remained unmatched. The CDR3 is made up of 13 amino acids. Germline V lookup: CDR1 LGHNA, CDR2 YSLEER. The CDR3 here is CASSADRGNGYTF. In DNA form, the CDR3 reads TGCGCCAGCAGCGCGGACAGGGGGAATGGCTACACCTTC.

The V and J genes are TRBV25-1 and TRBJ2-3; 7 bases map to TRBD1. CDR3 size: 16 residues. V was pared by 4 bases and J by 3 bases, with 10 bases of the junction left unmatched. Germline V lookup: CDR1 MGHDK, CDR2 SYGVNS. The CDR3 sequence: CASSGTQGFATDTQYF. CDR3 nucleotides: TGTGCCAGCAGTGGAACACAGGGGTTCGCTACAGATACGCAGTATTTT.

This clonotype came up a few times. This chain connects TRBV15 to TRBJ1-5; the D is unclear. CDR1 and CDR2 from the germline V gene are LNHNV and YYDKDF (reference sequence). There are 16 residues in the CDR3. V lost 5 bases and J 3 bases, leaving 17 bases between the germline ends. CDR3 region: CATSSMTPRANQPQHF. The CDR3 bases are TGTGCCACCAGCTCAATGACTCCCCGGGCCAATCAGCCCCAGCATTTT.

This clonotype was seen a few times. The chain joins TRBV19 to TRBJ2-2, with D hard to call. In germline, CDR1 is LNHDA, CDR2 SQIVND (reference sequence). Trimming shortened V by 7 bases and J by 3 bases, and 9 bases separated the two germline ends. This CDR3 spans 13 amino acids. As DNA, the CDR3 is TGTGCCAGTAAGGTTCATGACACCGGGGAGCTGTTTTTT. Residues: CASKVHDTGELFF.

For this clonotype: Compared with germline, one end of the junction differs, possibly owing to a read error. This chain links TRBV7-2 with TRBJ2-7; D is uncertain. The CDR3 has 8 residues. Germline values: CDR1 SGHTA, CDR2 FQGNSA. DNA for the CDR3: TGTGCCAGCAGCCATCCGGGCTTC. Its translation: CASSHPGF.

J is TRBJ1-1 and V is TRBV12-3 or TRBV12-4; 7 positions agree with TRBD1. The CDR3 covers 14 residues. The J segment lost 11 bases and the V segment lost 3 bases, leaving 12 bases of the junction unmatched. The CDR3 DNA sequence: TGTGCCAGCAGTTTTAGAATGACAGGGTCGGGCGCTTTCTTT. The encoded protein is CASSFRMTGSGAFF.

This chain uses TRBV6-2 or TRBV6-3 with TRBJ1-1, with no clear D. The CDR3 spans 13 residues. CDR1 and CDR2 from the germline V gene are MNHEY and SVGEGT. The V end lost 7 bases, the J end lost 3 bases, and 12 bases lay between the germline ends. The CDR3 loop is CASTPGVYTEAFF. The DNA for the CDR3 is TGTGCCAGCACACCGGGCGTTTACACTGAAGCTTTCTTT.